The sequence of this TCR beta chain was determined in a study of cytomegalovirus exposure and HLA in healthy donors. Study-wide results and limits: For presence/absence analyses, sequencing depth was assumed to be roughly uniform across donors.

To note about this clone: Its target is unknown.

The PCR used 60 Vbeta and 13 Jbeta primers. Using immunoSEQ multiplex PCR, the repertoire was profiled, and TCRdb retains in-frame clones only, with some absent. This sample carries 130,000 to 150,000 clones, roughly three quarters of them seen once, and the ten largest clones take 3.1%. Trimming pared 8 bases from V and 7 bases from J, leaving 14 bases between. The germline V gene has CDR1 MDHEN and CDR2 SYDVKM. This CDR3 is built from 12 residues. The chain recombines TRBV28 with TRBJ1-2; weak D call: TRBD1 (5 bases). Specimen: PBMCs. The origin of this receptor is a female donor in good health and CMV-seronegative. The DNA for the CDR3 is TGTGCCAGCCTACTCGCGGGGCTTGGCTACACCTTC. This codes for CASLLAGLGYTF.